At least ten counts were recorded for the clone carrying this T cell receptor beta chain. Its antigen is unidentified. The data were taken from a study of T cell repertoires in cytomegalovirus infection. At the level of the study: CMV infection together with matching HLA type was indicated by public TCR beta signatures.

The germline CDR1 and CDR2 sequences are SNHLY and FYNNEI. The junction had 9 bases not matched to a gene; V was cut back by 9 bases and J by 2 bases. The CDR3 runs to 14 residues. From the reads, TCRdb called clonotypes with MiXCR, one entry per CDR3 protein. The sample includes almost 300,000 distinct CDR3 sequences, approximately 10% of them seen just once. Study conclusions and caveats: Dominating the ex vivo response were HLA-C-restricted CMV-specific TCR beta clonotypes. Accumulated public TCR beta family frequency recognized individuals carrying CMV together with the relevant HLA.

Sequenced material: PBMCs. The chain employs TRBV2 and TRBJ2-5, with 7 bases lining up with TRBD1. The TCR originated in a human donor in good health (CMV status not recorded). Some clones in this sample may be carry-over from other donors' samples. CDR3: CARDRVFGQETQYF. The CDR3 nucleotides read TGTGCCAGAGACAGGGTGTTTGGGCAAGAGACCCAGTACTTC.